The sequence of this T cell receptor beta chain was determined in a study of shared clonotypes between healthy human individuals. Study context: The study enrolled two women and three men aged 18 to 49.

Per the germline V gene, CDR1 is WSHSY and CDR2 is SAAADI. This CDR3 spans 13 amino acids. V was shortened by 3 bases and J by 10 bases, with 15 bases between the two germline ends. For this clone: Its target is not known.

The study's findings and limits: Clonotype sharing among donors was thought likely to change with sequencing depth.

Running of the assay took place at deep level. Every unsorted PBMC PCR replicate was loaded with 250 to 300 ng DNA, around 30,000 T cell genomes. Clones were sequenced by immunoSEQ multiplex PCR, and TCRdb holds only the in-frame ones, with some missing. The data hold around 500,000 clones, with over 60% observed a single time. Sequencing was performed on PBMCs. This receptor was taken from a middle-aged woman in good health. Some clones in this sample may be carry-over from other donors' samples. This chain joins TRBV10-2 and TRBJ1-1; weak D call: TRBD1 (5 bases). The CDR3 sequence is CASSESGTNLAFF. CDR3 coding DNA: TGCGCCAGCAGTGAATCCGGGACCAATTTAGCTTTCTTT.